The present entry profiles one TCR beta chain with its context. What it recognizes is unknown. TCRdb's copy holds only in-frame clones and misses some; the assay was immunoSEQ multiplex PCR. The sample shows 150,000 to 200,000 clones, approximately 90% of them seen only once. The CDR3 consists of 17 residues. Trimming removed 0 bases at V and 7 bases at J, with 16 bases between. Germline V gives CDR1 MNHNS, CDR2 SASEGT. This record comes from a study of T cell responses to AZD1222 COVID-19 vaccine. Study outcomes and limitations: In the spike-specific TCR repertoire, nearly half reportedly target unmutated variant regions. Spike was spanned by vaccine-associated CD4 TCRs, which were dominant at 160-218 and 743-854. Only a handful of AZD1222 recipients, five to seven in all, had baseline seropositivity.

This sample comprised peripheral blood, obtained 28 days after the second AZD1222 dose. The clonotype was recovered from an adult who received the AZD1222 COVID-19 vaccine. J is TRBJ1-6 and V is TRBV6-1; D remains unclear. CDR3: CASSEAQWGASNSPLHF. DNA of the CDR3: TGTGCCAGCAGTGAAGCGCAATGGGGTGCCTCGAATTCACCCCTCCACTTT.